The 30 T cell receptor beta chains listed next were all sequenced from one sample in a study of T-cell memory formation after mild COVID-19. TCRdb redid the calling of the 5' RACE reads with MiXCR, one entry per CDR3 protein. Among approximately 430,000 distinct CDR3 sequences listed, more than 20% were seen once. Material for sequencing was PBMCs or a T cell subset sorted from them (not recorded which). The receptor set was obtained from an adult woman who had mild COVID-19 (a few samples of this study predate the infection). Cell type and time point are not known.

Points on this clonotype: One end of the junction fails to match germline, which may point to a read error. V gene TRBV20-1 combines with J gene TRBJ2-4, with unresolved D. CDR1 and CDR2 (germline): DFQATT, SNEGSKA (reference sequence). CDR3 length: 13 amino acids. In DNA form, the CDR3 reads TGCAGTGCTAGCCCACCGGGTCAGAGCGCTCTGGAATTC. It is translated as CSASPPGQSALEF.

This sequence joins TRBV7-2 and TRBJ2-7; a weak D match, TRBD1 (5 bases). This CDR3 is built from 13 residues. The V gene lost 9 bases and the J gene lost 0 bases, with 12 bases spanning the gap. Looked up from germline, CDR1 is SGHTA and CDR2 is FQGNSA. The CDR3: CASRWGLSYEQYF. The CDR3 DNA sequence: TGTGCCAGTCGATGGGGCCTCTCCTACGAGCAGTACTTC.

The chain recombines TRBV5-6 with TRBJ2-2; 7 nucleotides match TRBD1. The CDR3 is made up of 15 amino acids. CDR1 and CDR2 from the germline V gene are SGHDT and YYEEEE. V lost 2 bases and J lost 7; bases outside the gene matches: 8. The CDR3 sequence: CASSFPTGWDGELFF. The CDR3 bases are TGTGCCAGCAGCTTTCCGACAGGGTGGGACGGGGAGCTGTTTTTT.

The sample holds a few counts of this clonotype. This chain links TRBV11-2 with TRBJ2-1; TRBD1 matches 8 bases. CDR1 and CDR2 (germline): SGHAT, FQNNGV. CDR3 length: 17 amino acids. J gave up 0 bases and V 5 bases, and 9 bases lay outside the gene matches. CDR3 amino acids: CASSPVWGTGSYNEQFF. CDR3 coding DNA: TGTGCCAGCAGCCCCGTCTGGGGGACAGGCTCCTACAATGAGCAGTTCTTC. The full variable domain, its missing parts supplied by reference TRBV11-2 and TRBJ2-1, is EAGVAQSPRYKIIEKRQSVAFWCNPISGHATLYWYQQILGQGPKLLIQFQNNGVVDDSQLPKDRFSAERLKGVDSTLKIQPAKLEDSAVYLCASSPVWGTGSYNEQFFGPGTRLTVL.

The V gene is TRBV2, the J gene TRBJ2-1; 9 positions match TRBD2. This CDR3 contains 19 residues. Trimming removed 6 bases from V and 0 bases from J; junction bases left unmatched: 15. Germline CDR1 and CDR2: SNHLY and FYNNEI. The CDR3 reads CASRAGGSGGPSSYNEQFF. CDR3 nucleotides: TGTGCCAGCAGGGCCGGGGGAAGCGGGGGGCCGAGCTCCTACAATGAGCAGTTCTTC.

This sequence joins TRBV27 and TRBJ1-1; weak D call: TRBD1 (5 bases). Germline CDR1 is MNHEY and CDR2 is SMNVEV (reference sequence). The V gene lost 0 bases and the J gene lost 11 bases, with 10 bases spanning the gap. This CDR3 comprises 12 residues. For the CDR3, the DNA is TGTGCCAGCAGTTTATCGGGGACCCCCGCTTTCTTT. Translation: CASSLSGTPAFF.

This chain connects TRBV2 to TRBJ1-4; 7 bases fit TRBD1. After removal of 9 bases from V and 7 bases from J, the junction contained 5 bases not matched to a gene. CDR1 SNHLY and CDR2 FYNNEI come from the germline V gene. The CDR3 is 12 amino acids. DNA of the CDR3: TGTGCCAGTGGGGGACAGTTTGAAAAACTGTTTTTT. This codes for CASGGQFEKLFF.

This chain uses TRBV4-2 with TRBJ2-7; perhaps TRBD2 as D (6 bases). The ends were cut back, 3 bases at V and 1 base at J, with 22 bases in the middle. This CDR3 contains 18 residues. In germline, CDR1 is LGHNA, CDR2 YNFKEQ. DNA of the CDR3: TGTGCCAGCAGCCAGAAGGGAGGACGAAACTTTATTTCCTACGAGCAGTACTTC. This encodes CASSQKGGRNFISYEQYF.

This sequence joins TRBV5-6 and TRBJ2-7; 12 positions agree with TRBD1. Per the germline V gene, CDR1 is SGHDT and CDR2 is YYEEEE. V shed 5 bases and J 5 bases; nucleotides not matched to a gene: 5. The CDR3 spans 14 residues. The DNA of the CDR3 is TGTGCCAGCAGGCGGGGACAGGGGGCACACGAGCAGTACTTC. Translation: CASRRGQGAHEQYF.

The table lists this clonotype with a few counts. The chain has TRBV9 and TRBJ2-3; 7 bases align to TRBD2. CDR1 SGDLS and CDR2 YYNGEE come from the germline V gene. The length of the CDR3 is 16 residues. With 3 bases clipped from V and 5 bases from J, the junction kept 12 bases outside the gene matches. The CDR3 DNA sequence: TGTGCCAGCAGCGGTGGGGCGGGAGATTGGCGAGATACGCAGTATTTT. Translating it yields CASSGGAGDWRDTQYF.

This clonotype has just a few counts. The chain combines TRBV5-1 with TRBJ2-7; D could derive from TRBD1 or TRBD2 (5 bases each). This CDR3 is 14 amino acids long. Germline CDR1 is SGHRS and CDR2 is YFSETQ. Between the trimmed V and J ends, which lost 3 bases and 1 base, there was a span of 11 bases. Here the CDR3 reads CASSSGTVSYEQYF. The CDR3 bases are TGCGCCAGCAGCTCCGGGACGGTTTCCTACGAGCAGTACTTC.

This sequence joins TRBV14 and TRBJ1-1; a possible D gene is TRBD1 (6 bases). This CDR3 spans 16 amino acids. Trimming took 4 bases from V and 0 from J, leaving 15 bases between them. Germline values: CDR1 SGHDN, CDR2 FVKESK. This chain's CDR3 is CASSRRQAGMNTEAFF. CDR3 sequence (DNA): TGTGCCAGCAGCCGGCGACAGGCGGGGATGAACACTGAAGCTTTCTTT.

This clonotype has a handful of counts. The J gene is TRBJ1-1, the V gene TRBV5-1; D uncertain. Germline CDR1 and CDR2: SGHRS and YFSETQ. Trimming shortened V by 1 base and J by 4 bases, and 11 bases separated the two germline ends. CDR3 length equals 14 residues. CDR3 loop: CASSLLPRATEAFF. The DNA of the CDR3 is TGCGCCAGCAGCTTGCTCCCTCGGGCCACTGAAGCTTTCTTT.

This clonotype has only a few counts. V usage is TRBV11-2 and J usage is TRBJ2-5, with 8 nucleotides matching TRBD2. CDR3 length: 15 amino acids. The germline gives CDR1 SGHAT, CDR2 FQNNGV. Unmatched junction bases numbered 13, after V lost 7 bases and J lost 6 bases. The CDR3 is CASILSRGDSKTQYF. The CDR3 nucleotides read TGTGCCAGCATCCTCTCGCGGGGGGACTCCAAGACCCAGTACTTC. The complete variable domain, with remaining parts taken from reference TRBV11-2 and TRBJ2-5, reads EAGVAQSPRYKIIEKRQSVAFWCNPISGHATLYWYQQILGQGPKLLIQFQNNGVVDDSQLPKDRFSAERLKGVDSTLKIQPAKLEDSAVYLCASILSRGDSKTQYFGPGTRLLVL.

CDR3 DNA: TGCAGCGTTGAAGCGGACAGGGTACGTGGGGAGACCCAGTACTTC. It is translated as CSVEADRVRGETQYF. The chain joins TRBV29-1 to TRBJ2-5; 8 bases fit TRBD1. V trimming: 1 base; J trimming: 5 bases; junction bases outside the gene matches: 9. The CDR3 spans 15 residues. CDR1 SQVTM and CDR2 ANQGSEA come from the germline V gene.

The chain is built from TRBV7-6 and TRBJ2-7; possibly TRBD2 for D (6 bases). From germline, CDR1 is SGHVS and CDR2 FNYEAQ. The CDR3 covers 14 residues. Between the trimmed V and J ends, which lost 5 bases and 5 bases, there was a span of 16 bases. CDR3 bases: TGTGCCAGCAGCCGCGGGTCGTGGGGGGACGAGCAGTACTTC. Translating it yields CASSRGSWGDEQYF.

This clonotype turned up a few times. V and J are TRBV7-9 and TRBJ1-2; 7 nucleotides agree with TRBD1. CDR3 length: 14 amino acids. Germline V gives CDR1 SEHNR, CDR2 FQNEAQ (reference sequence). Germline trimming cut 3 bases from V and 8 bases from J; bases unmatched to any gene: 9. The CDR3 loop is CASSFGQDGRGYTF. CDR3 bases: TGTGCCAGCAGCTTCGGACAGGACGGTCGGGGCTACACCTTC.

The V and J genes are TRBV19 and TRBJ1-1; 9 positions match TRBD1. With 5 bases clipped from V and 0 bases from J, the junction kept 7 bases outside the gene matches. This CDR3 spans 16 amino acids. In germline, CDR1 is LNHDA, CDR2 SQIVND (reference sequence). CDR3 region: CASSLDRGLMNTEAFF. CDR3 nucleotide sequence: TGTGCCAGTAGTTTGGACAGGGGACTCATGAACACTGAAGCTTTCTTT.

The V call is TRBV7-6, the J call TRBJ2-1; no clear D. The V gene lost 5 bases and the J gene lost 10 bases, with 12 bases spanning the gap. Germline loops: CDR1 SGHVS, CDR2 FNYEAQ. The CDR3 is 12 residues long. CDR3 amino acids: CASSLAASEQFF. The CDR3 nucleotides are TGTGCCAGCAGCCTTGCGGCCAGCGAGCAGTTCTTC.

The chain recombines TRBV7-9 with TRBJ2-1; TRBD2 matches 7 bases. From germline, CDR1 is SEHNR and CDR2 FQNEAQ (reference sequence). V lost 6 bases and J lost 2; bases outside the gene matches: 7. This CDR3 region has 15 residues. The CDR3 nucleotides are TGTGCCAGCAGTTGGACCGGGACTACCTACAATGAGCAGTTCTTC. It translates to CASSWTGTTYNEQFF.

This clonotype has more than one count but fewer than ten. The chain employs TRBV20-1 and TRBJ1-1; tentative D call: TRBD1 (6 bases). With 1 base removed from V and 1 base from J, the gap between germline ends came to 10 bases. Germline lookup yields CDR1 DFQATT and CDR2 SNEGSKA (reference sequence). The CDR3 contains 14 residues. Here the CDR3 DNA reads TGCAGTGCTAGAGTACCGGGACAGAACACTGAAGCTTTCTTT. Protein product: CSARVPGQNTEAFF.

This clonotype was counted only a few times. The V and J genes are TRBV23-1 and TRBJ2-4; 7 bases map to TRBD1. TRBV23-1 is an ORF, and what it does is uncertain. This CDR3 region has 16 residues. The junction had 3 bases not matched to a gene; V was cut back by 1 base and J by 0 bases. The CDR3: CASSQWGQRAKNIQYF. The CDR3 DNA sequence: TGCGCCAGCAGTCAATGGGGACAGCGAGCCAAAAACATTCAGTACTTC.

The chain uses TRBV29-1 and TRBJ2-7; 7 bases are shared with TRBD1. V trimming: 4 bases; J trimming: 2 bases; junction bases outside the gene matches: 5. Germline CDR1 SQVTM, CDR2 ANQGSEA. CDR3 length: 13 residues. CDR3 in amino acids: CSVGGQDPYEQYF. Here the CDR3 DNA reads TGCAGCGTTGGCGGACAGGACCCCTACGAGCAGTACTTC.

This clonotype turned up a few times. The chain is built from TRBV4-1 and TRBJ1-2, with D hard to call. Per the germline V gene, CDR1 is MGHRA and CDR2 is YSYEKL. CDR3 length equals 13 residues. V gave up 1 base and J gave up 2 bases, with 5 bases separating them. In DNA, the CDR3 is TGCGCCAGCAGCCAAGGCCAGAACTATGGCTACACCTTC. It translates to CASSQGQNYGYTF.

The chain is built from TRBV9 and TRBJ2-5; the D gene is possibly TRBD1 (6 bases). The V gene's germline CDR1 is SGDLS and CDR2 YYNGEE. The V end was cut by 2 bases, the J end by 5 bases, with 16 bases between. The CDR3 is made up of 15 amino acids. Here the CDR3 reads CASSVGTYPGETQYF. CDR3 nucleotides: TGTGCCAGCAGCGTTGGGACATACCCCGGGGAGACCCAGTACTTC.

J is TRBJ1-2 and V is TRBV6-2 or TRBV6-3, with D perhaps TRBD1 (6 bases). Germline-derived CDR1 and CDR2 are MNHEY and SVGEGT. V lost 7 bases and J 4 bases, leaving 19 bases between the germline ends. This CDR3 has 15 amino acids. CDR3 amino acids: CASNTQGARGYGYTF. The CDR3 bases are TGTGCCAGCAATACCCAAGGGGCCAGGGGCTATGGCTACACCTTC.

The chain employs TRBV7-2 and TRBJ2-3; TRBD2 matches at 9 bases. The CDR3 is made up of 18 amino acids. V trimming: 4 bases; J trimming: 1 base; junction bases outside the gene matches: 12. CDR1 is SGHTA and CDR2 is FQGNSA in the germline V gene. CDR3 nucleotides: TGTGCCAGCAGCTCCACGGGACTAGCTTCCCGAGGCACAGATACGCAGTATTTT. It codes for CASSSTGLASRGTDTQYF.

The chain joins TRBV5-4 to TRBJ2-3, with 12 bases that match TRBD2. The CDR3 loop spans 19 amino acids. J gave up 0 bases and V 2 bases, and 10 bases lay outside the gene matches. Germline assignment: CDR1 SGHNT and CDR2 YYREEE (reference sequence). The CDR3 sequence is CASSFRSLAGGFSTDTQYF. The DNA of the CDR3 is TGTGCCAGCAGCTTCAGATCTCTAGCGGGAGGGTTTAGCACAGATACGCAGTATTTT. Full variable domain (missing parts from reference TRBV5-4 and TRBJ2-3): ETGVTQSPTHLIKTRGQQVTLRCSSQSGHNTVSWYQQALGQGPQFIFQYYREEENGRGNFPPRFSGLQFPNYSSELNVNALELDDSALYLCASSFRSLAGGFSTDTQYFGPGTRLTVL.

This clonotype was counted only a few times. The chain is built from TRBV11-2 and TRBJ2-7, with D perhaps TRBD1 (6 bases). The CDR3 covers 15 residues. Trimming stripped 7 bases from V and 3 bases from J, with 19 bases between. Germline assignment: CDR1 SGHAT and CDR2 FQNNGV. The CDR3 loop reads CASTFSGTTNYEQYF. The CDR3 region has the DNA TGTGCCAGCACCTTCTCCGGGACAACGAACTACGAGCAGTACTTC.

This clonotype was counted a few times. The chain recombines TRBV5-1 with TRBJ2-3; 8 positions match TRBD2. Per germline, CDR1 SGHRS and CDR2 YFSETQ. The CDR3 loop spans 16 amino acids. Germline trimming cut 0 bases from V and 4 bases from J; bases unmatched to any gene: 7. The CDR3 sequence: CASSLAGSGGPDTQYF. The CDR3 nucleotides are TGCGCCAGCAGCTTGGCGGGGAGCGGGGGCCCAGATACGCAGTATTTT.